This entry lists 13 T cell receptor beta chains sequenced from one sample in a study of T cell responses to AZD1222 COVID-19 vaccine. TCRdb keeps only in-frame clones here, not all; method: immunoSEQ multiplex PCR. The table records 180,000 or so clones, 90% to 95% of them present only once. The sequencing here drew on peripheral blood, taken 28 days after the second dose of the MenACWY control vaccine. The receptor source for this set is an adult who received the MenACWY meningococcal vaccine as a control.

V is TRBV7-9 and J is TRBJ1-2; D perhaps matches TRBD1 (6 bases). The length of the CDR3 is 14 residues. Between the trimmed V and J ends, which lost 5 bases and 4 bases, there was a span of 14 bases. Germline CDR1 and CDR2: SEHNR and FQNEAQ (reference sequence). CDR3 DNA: TGTGCCAGCAGCCTGGACAGCCAGTCCTATGGCTACACCTTC. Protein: CASSLDSQSYGYTF.

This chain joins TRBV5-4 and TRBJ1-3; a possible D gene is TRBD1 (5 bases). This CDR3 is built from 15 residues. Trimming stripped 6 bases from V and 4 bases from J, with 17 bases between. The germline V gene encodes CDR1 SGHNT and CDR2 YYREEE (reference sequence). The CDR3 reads CASTPGAQEGNTIYF. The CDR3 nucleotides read TGTGCCAGCACCCCCGGGGCCCAAGAGGGAAACACCATATATTTT.

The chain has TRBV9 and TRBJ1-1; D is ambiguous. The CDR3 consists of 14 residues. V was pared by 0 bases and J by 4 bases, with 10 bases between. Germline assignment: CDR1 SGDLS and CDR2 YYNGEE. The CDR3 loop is CASSVVLPGTEAFF. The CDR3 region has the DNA TGTGCCAGCAGCGTAGTACTCCCGGGCACTGAAGCTTTCTTT.

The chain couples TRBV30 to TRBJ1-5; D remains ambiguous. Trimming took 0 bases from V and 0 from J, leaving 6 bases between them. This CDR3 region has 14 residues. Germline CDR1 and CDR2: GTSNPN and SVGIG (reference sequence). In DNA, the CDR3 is TGTGCCTGGAGTGTACCCTATAGCAATCAGCCCCAGCATTTT. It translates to CAWSVPYSNQPQHF.

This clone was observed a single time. The CDR3 bases are TGTGCCAGTAGTATAGAGCCAGCCATCTATGGCTACACCTTC. This codes for CASSIEPAIYGYTF. The chain couples TRBV19 to TRBJ1-2; D uncertain. The germline CDR1 and CDR2 sequences are LNHDA and SQIVND (reference sequence). The CDR3 covers 14 residues. V lost 0 bases and J lost 4, with 9 bases in between.

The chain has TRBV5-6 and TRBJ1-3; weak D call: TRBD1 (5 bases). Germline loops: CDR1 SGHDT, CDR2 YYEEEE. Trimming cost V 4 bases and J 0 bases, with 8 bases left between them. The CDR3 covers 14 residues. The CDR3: CASSRGRSGNTIYF. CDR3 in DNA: TGTGCCAGCAGCAGGGGACGCTCTGGAAACACCATATATTTT.

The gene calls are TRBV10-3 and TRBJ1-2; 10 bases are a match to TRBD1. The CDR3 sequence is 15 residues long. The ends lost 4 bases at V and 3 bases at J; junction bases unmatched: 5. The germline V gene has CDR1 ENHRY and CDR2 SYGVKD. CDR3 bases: TGTGCCATCAGTGCCTGGACAGGGGGGGACTATGGCTACACCTTC. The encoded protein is CAISAWTGGDYGYTF.

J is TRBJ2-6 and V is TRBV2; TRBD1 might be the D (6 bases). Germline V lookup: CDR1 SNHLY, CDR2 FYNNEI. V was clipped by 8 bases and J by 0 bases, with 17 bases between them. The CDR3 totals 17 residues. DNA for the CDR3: TGTGCCAGCGTTTACGAGGGGGTGAGCTCTGGGGCCAACGTCCTGACTTTC. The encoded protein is CASVYEGVSSGANVLTF. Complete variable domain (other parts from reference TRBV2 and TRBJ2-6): EPEVTQTPSHQVTQMGQEVILRCVPISNHLYFYWYRQILGQKVEFLVSFYNNEISEKSEIFDDQFSVERPDGSNFTLKIRSTKLEDSAMYFCASVYEGVSSGANVLTFGAGSRLTVL.

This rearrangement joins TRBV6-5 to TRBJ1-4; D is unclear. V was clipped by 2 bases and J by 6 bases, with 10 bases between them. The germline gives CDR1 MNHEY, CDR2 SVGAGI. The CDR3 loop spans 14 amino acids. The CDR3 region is CASSYKPRDEKLFF. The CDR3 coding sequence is TGTGCCAGCAGTTACAAACCTAGGGATGAAAAACTGTTTTTT.

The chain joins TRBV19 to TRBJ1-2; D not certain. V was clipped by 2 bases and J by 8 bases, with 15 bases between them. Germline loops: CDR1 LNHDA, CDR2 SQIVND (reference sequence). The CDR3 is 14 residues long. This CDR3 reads CASSIPVGSGGYTF. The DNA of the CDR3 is TGTGCCAGTAGTATACCGGTAGGTTCGGGAGGCTACACCTTC.

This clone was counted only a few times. The chain's CDR3 is CASSPGPSETQYF. CDR3 sequence (DNA): TGTGCCAGCTCGCCCGGGCCCTCCGAGACCCAGTACTTC. This rearrangement joins TRBV18 to TRBJ2-5; no firm D call. This CDR3 is built from 13 residues. Germline V gene lookup returns CDR1 KGHSH and CDR2 LQKENI. V lost 6 bases and J 5 bases, leaving 13 bases between the germline ends.

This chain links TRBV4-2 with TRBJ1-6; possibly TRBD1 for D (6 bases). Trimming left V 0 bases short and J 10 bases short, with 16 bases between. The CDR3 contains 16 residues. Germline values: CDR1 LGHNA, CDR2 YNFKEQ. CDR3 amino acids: CASSQDTGIWTSPLHF. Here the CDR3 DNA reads TGTGCCAGCAGCCAAGATACAGGGATCTGGACCTCACCCCTCCACTTT.

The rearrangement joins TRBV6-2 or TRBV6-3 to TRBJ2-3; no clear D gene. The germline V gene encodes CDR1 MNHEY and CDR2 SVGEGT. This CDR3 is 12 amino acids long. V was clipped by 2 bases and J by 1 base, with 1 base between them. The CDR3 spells CASSYRTDTQYF. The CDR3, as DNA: TGTGCCAGCAGTTACCGCACAGATACGCAGTATTTT.